This TCR beta chain was obtained from a study of T cell repertoires in cytomegalovirus infection. Background on the study: Matching HLA type and CMV infection were both indicated by public TCR beta signatures.

One entry per CDR3 protein, called by TCRdb with MiXCR from the reads. In the table there are hundreds of thousands of distinct CDR3 sequences, roughly 46% of which are singletons. This clonotype has a count of ten or more. Its matching antigen is unknown. Germline loops: CDR1 SGHVS, CDR2 FQNEAQ. With 1 base clipped from V and 5 bases from J, the junction kept 2 bases outside the gene matches. This CDR3 region has 14 residues. The sample here was cultured PBMCs, taken from culture after CMV antigen stimulation. This TCR derives from a human donor in good health (CMV status not recorded). Some clones in this sample may be carry-over from other donors' samples. V and J are TRBV7-8 and TRBJ1-5, with TRBD1 matching 7 bases. The CDR3 protein is CASSLGRGDQPQHF. Here the CDR3 DNA reads TGTGCCAGCAGCTTAGGCAGGGGGGATCAGCCCCAGCATTTT.